The sequence of this T cell receptor (beta chain) was determined in a study of T cell repertoires in cytomegalovirus infection. In TCRdb, the reads were re-called with MiXCR into one record per CDR3 protein. Seen here are 640,000 or so distinct CDR3 sequences, roughly 30% observed once, and the top ten hold 15% to 20%. The CDR3 is 14 residues long. Germline CDR1 reads LNHNV; CDR2 reads YYDKDF (reference sequence). V gave up 1 base and J gave up 4 bases, with 7 bases separating them. General study points: CMV-specific TCR beta clonotypes restricted by HLA-C were the ones dominating the ex vivo response.

Details on this clonotype: Its antigen is unknown.

The V call is TRBV15, the J call TRBJ2-2; D could derive from TRBD1 or TRBD2 (5 bases each). This TCR was sampled from a human donor in good health (CMV status not recorded). Some clones in this sample may be carry-over from other donors' samples. The source was cultured PBMCs, collected from culture after CMV antigen stimulation. Written as DNA, the CDR3 is TGTGCCACCAGCAGAGCTGGGGGCACCGGGGAGCTGTTTTTT. It is translated as CATSRAGGTGELFF.